This T cell receptor beta chain emerged from a study of T cell responses to AZD1222 COVID-19 vaccine. Study-wide background: Second-dose timings of about 4 or about 12 weeks were pooled. Study findings and constraints: Spike-specific TCR repertoires showed rising breadth and depth after two AZD1222 doses. Clonal diversity was possibly underestimated, and the donors were mostly white British, with more females.

As to this clone: The target antigen is unknown.

The CDR3 sequence is 13 residues long. Trimming shortened V by 4 bases and J by 3 bases, and 9 bases separated the two germline ends. Looked up from germline, CDR1 is MNHEY and CDR2 is SVGAGI. Data came from immunoSEQ multiplex PCR; TCRdb stores just in-frame clones and leaves some out. This table holds tens of thousands of clones, approximately 90% found once. The clonotype comes from an adult in good health. V and J are TRBV6-5 and TRBJ1-1; D remains ambiguous. The sample here was peripheral blood, taken on day 0 of AZD1222 vaccination. CDR3 residues: CASSSLGDTEAFF. CDR3 nucleotide sequence: TGTGCCAGCAGTTCCCTTGGGGACACTGAAGCTTTCTTT.